This T cell receptor beta chain was profiled in a study of T cell changes during pregnancy in multiple sclerosis. There are a few counts of this clone. Sequencing used immunoSEQ multiplex PCR; TCRdb keeps in-frame clones, though not all of them. Of 25,000 to 35,000 clones in the sample, more than 80% were seen once. The V and J ends lost 8 bases and 6 bases respectively, with 8 bases between them. CDR1 is LNHNV, CDR2 YYDKDF, per germline (reference sequence). The CDR3 has 12 residues. This chain joins TRBV15 and TRBJ1-6; TRBD1 might be the D (5 bases). The receptor was isolated from a female donor with multiple sclerosis, enrolled in a pregnancy study. The sample here was CD8+ T cells from peripheral blood mononuclear cells, taken before pregnancy. CDR3 amino acids: CATGGINSPLHF. The CDR3 region has the DNA TGTGCCACCGGGGGGATTAATTCACCCCTCCACTTT.